Listed here are 25 T cell receptor beta chains from one sample, sequenced in a study of siplizumab effects on memory and regulatory T cells. Only in-frame clones appear in the TCRdb table, and some are missing; sequencing was by immunoSEQ multiplex PCR. The sample records roughly 9,200 clones, more than 35% being singletons. These receptors' targets are unknown. Responder and stimulator cells in the mixed lymphocyte reaction were cultured together for more than five days at 37°C. Sequencing was done on a sample of CFSE-low (dividing) CD4+ T cells sorted from an allogeneic mixed lymphocyte reaction. These receptors were taken from a human donor in good health; the cells came from an allogeneic mixed lymphocyte reaction.

This clone was counted between two and nine times. V usage is TRBV27 and J usage is TRBJ2-6; D is possibly TRBD1 or TRBD2 (6 bases each). The CDR3 is 19 residues long. Deletions cut 6 bases from V and 0 bases from J, with 21 bases between. Germline CDR1 reads MNHEY; CDR2 reads SMNVEV (reference sequence). The CDR3 nucleotides are TGTGCCAGCAGACGAAAAGGGCCGGGGGCCGTCTCTGGGGCCAACGTCCTGACTTTC. This sequence encodes CASRRKGPGAVSGANVLTF.

This clone was found once. This chain connects TRBV19 to TRBJ2-4; tentative D call: TRBD1 (5 bases). The CDR3 length is 13 residues. In germline, CDR1 is LNHDA, CDR2 SQIVND (reference sequence). With 4 bases removed from V and 6 bases from J, the gap between germline ends came to 10 bases. The CDR3: CASSTGHPNIQYF. In DNA form, the CDR3 reads TGTGCCAGTAGTACCGGACACCCAAACATTCAGTACTTC.

CDR3 DNA sequence: TGTGCCAGCAGTTTATTCTACCTGGGACGACCTTTACGGCCTGGCTACACCTTC. Amino acids: CASSLFYLGRPLRPGYTF. This sequence joins TRBV28 and TRBJ1-2; D is perhaps TRBD1 (5 bases). V was cut by 1 base and J by 7 bases, with 25 bases left in between. The germline V gene encodes CDR1 MDHEN and CDR2 SYDVKM. CDR3 length: 18 amino acids.

The chain employs TRBV5-1 and TRBJ2-2; either TRBD1 or TRBD2 may fit D (5 bases each). The germline gives CDR1 SGHRS, CDR2 YFSETQ. The CDR3 is made up of 15 amino acids. V lost 3 bases, J lost 6 bases, and 15 bases lay in between. CDR3 sequence (DNA): TGCGCCAGCAGCTCACACAGGTCGCGGGCCGGGGAGCTGTTTTTT. Protein product: CASSSHRSRAGELFF. The whole variable domain, remainder taken from reference TRBV5-1 and TRBJ2-2, is KAGVTQTPRYLIKTRGQQVTLSCSPISGHRSVSWYQQTPGQGLQFLFEYFSETQRNKGNFPGRFSGRQFSNSRSEMNVSTLELGDSALYLCASSSHRSRAGELFFGEGSRLTVL.

There are a few counts of this clone. CDR3 DNA sequence: TGCGCCAGCAGGTTGCAGGGGGGATCCTATGGCTACACCTTC. This sequence encodes CASRLQGGSYGYTF. This sequence joins TRBV5-1 and TRBJ1-2; 7 nucleotides line up with TRBD1. Germline CDR1 reads SGHRS; CDR2 reads YFSETQ. V lost 5 bases to trimming and J lost 4 bases; unmatched junction nucleotides: 8. The CDR3 loop spans 14 amino acids.

The chain couples TRBV18 to TRBJ1-1; no reliable D call. Per germline, CDR1 KGHSH and CDR2 LQKENI. CDR3 length equals 12 residues. V lost 3 bases, J lost 4 bases, and 6 bases lay in between. The chain's CDR3 is CASSPVRTEAFF. The DNA of the CDR3 is TGTGCCAGCTCACCGGTCCGCACTGAAGCTTTCTTT.

The chain combines TRBV7-2 with TRBJ1-1; no reliable D call. Looked up from germline, CDR1 is SGHTA and CDR2 is FQGNSA. This CDR3 region has 15 residues. V was trimmed by 1 base and J by 1 base, leaving 10 bases between them. This CDR3 is CASSLVGRGNTEAFF. Written as DNA, the CDR3 is TGTGCCAGCAGCTTAGTCGGGCGTGGGAACACTGAAGCTTTCTTT. Full variable domain (outside the CDR3, taken from reference TRBV7-2 and TRBJ1-1): GAGVSQSPSNKVTEKGKDVELRCDPISGHTALYWYRQSLGQGLEFLIYFQGNSAPDKSGLPSDRFSAERTGGSVSTLTIQRTQQEDSAVYLCASSLVGRGNTEAFFGQGTRLTVV.

The rearrangement uses TRBV6-1 and TRBJ1-6; D perhaps matches TRBD1 (5 bases). CDR3 size: 14 residues. CDR1 MNHNS and CDR2 SASEGT come from the germline V gene. V lost 4 bases to trimming and J lost 4 bases, with 8 bases between them. CDR3 protein: CASSAGPYNSPLHF. CDR3 coding DNA: TGTGCCAGCAGTGCGGGGCCTTATAATTCACCCCTCCACTTT.

Concerning this clone: At one end the junction does not follow the germline gene, possibly because of a read error. This chain links TRBV5-3 with TRBJ2-7; D gene uncertain. TRBV5-3 is filed as an ORF, its function uncertain. The CDR3 runs 11 residues. The CDR3 is CASSLFYEQYF. For the CDR3, the DNA is TGTGCCAGCAGCTTGTTCTACGAGCAGTACTTC.

This sequence joins TRBV10-3 and TRBJ2-1; the match to TRBD2 covers 7 bases. Germline V lookup: CDR1 ENHRY, CDR2 SYGVKD. V was pared by 7 bases and J by 2 bases, with 2 bases of the junction left unmatched. The CDR3 runs to 13 residues. CDR3 amino acids: CAIMSGTYNEQFF. The CDR3 DNA reads TGTGCCATCATGAGCGGGACCTACAATGAGCAGTTCTTC.

This clone counts as medium-sized. The chain couples TRBV19 to TRBJ1-4, with TRBD1 matching over 7 bases. Germline CDR1 reads LNHDA; CDR2 reads SQIVND (reference sequence). This CDR3 region has 15 residues. The J segment lost 6 bases and the V segment lost 5 bases, leaving 9 bases of the junction unmatched. The CDR3 loop reads CASSVNRGGHEKLFF. CDR3 nucleotide sequence: TGTGCCAGTAGTGTCAACAGGGGAGGGCATGAAAAACTGTTTTTT.

Judged by abundance, this clone is medium-sized (0.01 to 0.1%). The chain has TRBV6-6 and TRBJ2-2, with D uncertain. This CDR3 region has 14 residues. The V gene lost 0 bases and the J gene lost 7 bases, with 9 bases spanning the gap. Germline lookup yields CDR1 MNHNY and CDR2 SVGAGI (reference sequence). CDR3 loop: CASSYSPPGGELFF. The CDR3 bases are TGTGCCAGCAGTTACTCGCCCCCTGGCGGGGAGCTGTTTTTT.

This chain joins TRBV2 and TRBJ2-7; 10 nucleotides line up with TRBD1. Germline CDR1 and CDR2: SNHLY and FYNNEI. After removal of 3 bases from V and 3 bases from J, the junction contained 5 bases not matched to a gene. CDR3 length: 15 residues. CDR3 loop: CASSDRTGGFYEQYF. The DNA of the CDR3 is TGTGCCAGCAGTGATCGGACAGGGGGATTCTACGAGCAGTACTTC.

The table lists this clone with a few counts. This chain uses TRBV11-1 with TRBJ2-7; 12 positions match TRBD2. Germline V gene lookup returns CDR1 SGHAT and CDR2 FQDESV (reference sequence). The junction had 10 bases not matched to a gene; V was cut back by 6 bases and J by 4 bases. This CDR3 has 16 residues. The CDR3 loop reads CASSQTTSGSKYEQYF. The CDR3 bases are TGTGCCAGCAGTCAAACGACTAGCGGGAGTAAGTACGAGCAGTACTTC.

This clone has only a few counts. The chain uses TRBV7-2 and TRBJ1-6; unclear D gene. Trimming cost V 4 bases and J 11 bases, with 21 bases left between them. Germline CDR1 is SGHTA and CDR2 is FQGNSA. The CDR3 has 16 amino acids. CDR3 nucleotides: TGTGCCAGCAGCTCCCTTTTACGGAGGCGACAAGCACCCCTCCACTTT. Its translation is CASSSLLRRRQAPLHF.

The chain links TRBV9 to TRBJ2-1; 7 positions match TRBD2. Trimming cost V 0 bases and J 0 bases; bases outside gene matches: 0. Looked up from germline, CDR1 is SGDLS and CDR2 is YYNGEE. CDR3 length: 15 residues. For the CDR3, the DNA is TGTGCCAGCAGCGTAGGACTAGCCTCCTACAATGAGCAGTTCTTC. This codes for CASSVGLASYNEQFF.

CDR3 in amino acids: CASSLVGSGYEQYF. The CDR3 DNA reads TGTGCCAGCAGCTTAGTTGGAAGTGGCTACGAGCAGTACTTC. The chain employs TRBV7-2 and TRBJ2-7; D gene ambiguous. The CDR3 runs to 14 residues. CDR1 is SGHTA and CDR2 is FQGNSA in the germline V gene. Trimming stripped 1 base from V and 3 bases from J, with 10 bases between.

The chain carries TRBV28 and TRBJ1-4; D call uncertain. Trimming removed 3 bases from V and 2 bases from J, with 10 bases in between. CDR1 MDHEN and CDR2 SYDVKM come from the germline V gene. CDR3 length: 15 amino acids. CDR3 in DNA: TGTGCCAGCAGTTTCGGAGGGTCGACTAATGAAAAACTGTTTTTT. Residues: CASSFGGSTNEKLFF.

In this sample, this clone turned up a few times. The J gene is TRBJ2-1, the V gene TRBV6-1; no definite D call. Germline CDR1 MNHNS, CDR2 SASEGT. The CDR3 is made up of 15 amino acids. V was clipped by 2 bases and J by 10 bases, with 18 bases between them. CDR3 protein: CASSERVIAKGEQFF. CDR3 nucleotides: TGTGCCAGCAGTGAACGGGTGATAGCAAAGGGAGAGCAGTTCTTC.

This clone ranks as medium-sized. The chain combines TRBV19 with TRBJ2-1; tentatively, D is TRBD2 (5 bases). From germline, CDR1 is LNHDA and CDR2 SQIVND (reference sequence). The ends were cut back, 3 bases at V and 6 bases at J, with 6 bases in the middle. The CDR3 contains 12 residues. The CDR3 reads CASSIGVNEQFF. In DNA form, the CDR3 reads TGTGCCAGTAGTATCGGGGTCAATGAGCAGTTCTTC.

This clone was detected only once. This chain joins TRBV19 and TRBJ1-2, with no clear D. Germline V gene sequence: CDR1 LNHDA, CDR2 SQIVND (reference sequence). V gave up 3 bases and J gave up 7 bases, with 9 bases separating them. CDR3 length equals 12 residues. CDR3 sequence reads: CASSMFRAGYTF. CDR3 sequence (DNA): TGTGCCAGTAGTATGTTTAGAGCTGGCTACACCTTC.

By sample share, this clone is medium-sized. The chain joins TRBV7-2 to TRBJ1-2; unclear D gene. The CDR3 spans 16 residues. Germline-derived CDR1 and CDR2 are SGHTA and FQGNSA. With 4 bases removed from V and 4 bases from J, the gap between germline ends came to 19 bases. The CDR3 reads CASSSGAGALGYGYTF. DNA for the CDR3: TGTGCCAGCAGCTCCGGAGCAGGCGCTCTGGGCTATGGCTACACCTTC.

This clone qualifies as medium-sized (0.01 to 0.1%). This chain uses TRBV19 with TRBJ1-4; 9 bases are a match to TRBD1. CDR1 is LNHDA, CDR2 SQIVND, per germline (reference sequence). The V and J ends lost 6 bases and 5 bases, in that order; junction bases with no gene match: 7. CDR3 length: 15 residues. CDR3 loop: CASSPQGAINEKLFF. CDR3 DNA: TGTGCCAGTAGCCCACAGGGGGCTATAAATGAAAAACTGTTTTTT.

The chain is built from TRBV7-9 and TRBJ1-3; no clear D gene. The CDR3 contains 15 residues. Per germline, CDR1 SEHNR and CDR2 FQNEAQ (reference sequence). Between the trimmed V and J ends, which lost 7 bases and 0 bases, there was a span of 13 bases. The DNA for the CDR3 is TGTGCCAGCACCCCGGACCTCTACTCTGGAAACACCATATATTTT. It codes for CASTPDLYSGNTIYF.

The rearrangement joins TRBV5-4 to TRBJ2-1; 7 nucleotides line up with TRBD2. Germline CDR1 and CDR2: SGHNT and YYREEE (reference sequence). The length of the CDR3 is 13 residues. After removal of 4 bases from V and 8 bases from J, the junction contained 6 bases not matched to a gene. CDR3 protein: CASSQTSRYEQFF. The CDR3 DNA is TGTGCCAGCAGCCAGACTAGCAGGTATGAGCAGTTCTTC.